This T cell receptor beta chain was recovered during a study of shared clonotypes between healthy human individuals. At the level of the study: Donors had three CD4 naive, three CD4 memory, two CD8 naive and one CD8 memory plate apiece.

CD4+ cells yielded CD45RA+ naive and CD45RA-negative memory subsets. When replicate PCRs were run on sorted subsets, they used 200 ng DNA, tens of thousands of T cell genomes. Repertoires were generated with immunoSEQ multiplex PCR, while TCRdb's copy carries only in-frame clones and drops some. The sample contains around 2.3 million clones, under 97% of which appear only once. CDR1 and CDR2 (germline): KGHSH, LQKENI. With V trimmed by 1 base and J by 2 bases, 7 bases remained unmatched. There are 16 residues in the CDR3. The clonotype was recovered from a man between 18 and 35 years old in good health. Source material: naive CD4+ T cells sorted from blood. Subset in this sample: CD45RA+ positively selected. The rearrangement uses TRBV18 and TRBJ1-1; the match to TRBD1 covers 7 bases. CDR3 in DNA: TGTGCCAGCTCACCACTTGCGACAGGGCTAAACACTGAAGCTTTCTTT. Protein sequence: CASSPLATGLNTEAFF. The full variable domain, its missing parts supplied by reference TRBV18 and TRBJ1-1, is NAGVMQNPRHLVRRRGQEARLRCSPMKGHSHVYWYRQLPEEGLKFMVYLQKENIIDESGMPKERFSAEFPKEGPSILRIQQVVRGDSAAYFCASSPLATGLNTEAFFGQGTRLTVV.